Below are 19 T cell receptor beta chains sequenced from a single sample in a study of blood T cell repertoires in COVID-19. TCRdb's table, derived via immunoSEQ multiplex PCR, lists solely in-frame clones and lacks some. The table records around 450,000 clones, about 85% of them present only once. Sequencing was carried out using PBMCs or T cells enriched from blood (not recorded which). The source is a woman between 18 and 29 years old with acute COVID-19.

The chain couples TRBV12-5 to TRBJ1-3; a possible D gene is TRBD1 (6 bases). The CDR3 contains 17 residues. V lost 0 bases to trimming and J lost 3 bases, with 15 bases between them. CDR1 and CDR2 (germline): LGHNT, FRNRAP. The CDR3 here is CASGLVLTGGSGNTIYF. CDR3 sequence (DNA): TGTGCTAGTGGTTTGGTCCTGACAGGTGGAAGTGGAAACACCATATATTTT.

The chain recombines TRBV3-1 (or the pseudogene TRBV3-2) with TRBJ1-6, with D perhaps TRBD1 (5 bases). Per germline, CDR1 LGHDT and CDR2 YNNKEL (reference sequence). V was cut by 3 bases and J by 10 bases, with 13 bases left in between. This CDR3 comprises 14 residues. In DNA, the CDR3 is TGTGCCAGCAGCCAGTCCGGTAGGGGCTCACCCCTCCACTTT. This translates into CASSQSGRGSPLHF.

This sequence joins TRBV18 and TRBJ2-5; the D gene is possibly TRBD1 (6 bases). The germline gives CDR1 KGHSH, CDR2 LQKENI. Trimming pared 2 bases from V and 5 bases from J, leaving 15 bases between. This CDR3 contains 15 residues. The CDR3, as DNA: TGTGCCAGCTCACCAATGCAGGGGTTCGCGGAGACCCAGTACTTC. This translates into CASSPMQGFAETQYF.

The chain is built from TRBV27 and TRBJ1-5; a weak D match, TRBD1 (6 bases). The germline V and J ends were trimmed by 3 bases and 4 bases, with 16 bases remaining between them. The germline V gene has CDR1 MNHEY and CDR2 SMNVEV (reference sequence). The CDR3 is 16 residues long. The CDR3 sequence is CASSFSYGQLNQPQHF. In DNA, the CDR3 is TGTGCCAGCAGTTTCTCCTACGGACAGCTTAATCAGCCCCAGCATTTT.

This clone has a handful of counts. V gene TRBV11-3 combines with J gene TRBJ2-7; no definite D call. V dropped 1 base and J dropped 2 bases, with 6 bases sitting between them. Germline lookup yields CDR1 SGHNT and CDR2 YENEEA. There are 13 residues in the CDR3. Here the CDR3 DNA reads TGTGCCAGCAGCTTAGGTTATGCCTACGAGCAGTACTTC. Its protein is CASSLGYAYEQYF.

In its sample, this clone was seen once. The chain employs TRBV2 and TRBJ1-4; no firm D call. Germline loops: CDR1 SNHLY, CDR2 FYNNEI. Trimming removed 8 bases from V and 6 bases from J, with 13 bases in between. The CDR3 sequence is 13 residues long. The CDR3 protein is CASRSGSHEKLFF. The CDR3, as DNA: TGTGCCAGCCGGTCGGGGTCTCATGAAAAACTGTTTTTT.

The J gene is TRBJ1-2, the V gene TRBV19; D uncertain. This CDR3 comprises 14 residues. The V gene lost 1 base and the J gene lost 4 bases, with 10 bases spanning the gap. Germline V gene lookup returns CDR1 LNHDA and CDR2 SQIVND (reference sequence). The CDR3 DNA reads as TGTGCCAGTAGTATAGGGCGAGGAAGCTATGGCTACACCTTC. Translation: CASSIGRGSYGYTF.

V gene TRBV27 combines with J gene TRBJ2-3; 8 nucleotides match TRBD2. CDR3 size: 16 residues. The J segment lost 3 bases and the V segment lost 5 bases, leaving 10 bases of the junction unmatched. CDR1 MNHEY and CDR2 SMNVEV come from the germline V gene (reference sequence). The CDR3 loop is CASSPRSGGPTDTQYF. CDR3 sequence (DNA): TGTGCCAGCAGTCCCCGGTCGGGAGGGCCGACAGATACGCAGTATTTT.

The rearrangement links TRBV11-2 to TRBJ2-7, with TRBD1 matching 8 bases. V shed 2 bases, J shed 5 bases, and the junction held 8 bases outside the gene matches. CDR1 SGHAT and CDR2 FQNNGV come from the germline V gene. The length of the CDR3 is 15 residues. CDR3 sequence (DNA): TGTGCCAGCAGCTTAAATCAGGGGGCTCTTCACGAGCAGTACTTC. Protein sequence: CASSLNQGALHEQYF. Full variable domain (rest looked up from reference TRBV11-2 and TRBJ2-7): EAGVAQSPRYKIIEKRQSVAFWCNPISGHATLYWYQQILGQGPKLLIQFQNNGVVDDSQLPKDRFSAERLKGVDSTLKIQPAKLEDSAVYLCASSLNQGALHEQYFGPGTRLTVT.

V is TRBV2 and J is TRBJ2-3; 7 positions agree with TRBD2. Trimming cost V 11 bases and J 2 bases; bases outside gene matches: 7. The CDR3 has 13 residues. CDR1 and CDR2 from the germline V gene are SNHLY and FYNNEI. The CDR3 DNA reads TGTGCCGGCGACAGCGGGGTCACAGATACGCAGTATTTT. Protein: CAGDSGVTDTQYF.

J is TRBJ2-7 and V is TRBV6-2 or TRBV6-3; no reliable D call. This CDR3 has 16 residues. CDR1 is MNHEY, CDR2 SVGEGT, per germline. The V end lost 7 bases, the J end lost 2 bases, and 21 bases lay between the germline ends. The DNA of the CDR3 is TGTGCCAGCACCCCCCGCCTAGGCGAACTCACCTACGAGCAGTACTTC. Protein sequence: CASTPRLGELTYEQYF.

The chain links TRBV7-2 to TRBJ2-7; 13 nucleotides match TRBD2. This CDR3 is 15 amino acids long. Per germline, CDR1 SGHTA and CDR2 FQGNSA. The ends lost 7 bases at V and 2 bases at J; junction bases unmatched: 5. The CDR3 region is CASTTTSGGAYEQYF. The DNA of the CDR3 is TGTGCCAGCACCACAACTAGCGGGGGGGCCTACGAGCAGTACTTC.

The CDR3 coding sequence is TGTGCCAGCAGTTCGGACAGGACCGGTCAGCCCCAGCATTTT. It is translated as CASSSDRTGQPQHF. The V gene is TRBV27, the J gene TRBJ1-5, with 7 positions matching TRBD1. This CDR3 region has 14 residues. V shed 4 bases, J shed 6 bases, and the junction held 6 bases outside the gene matches. Germline loops: CDR1 MNHEY, CDR2 SMNVEV (reference sequence).

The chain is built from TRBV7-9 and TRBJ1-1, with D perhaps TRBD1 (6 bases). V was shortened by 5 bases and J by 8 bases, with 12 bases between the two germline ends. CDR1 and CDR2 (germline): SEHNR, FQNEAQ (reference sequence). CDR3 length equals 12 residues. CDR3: CASSLQTGEAFF. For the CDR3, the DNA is TGTGCCAGCAGCCTACAGACAGGAGAAGCTTTCTTT.

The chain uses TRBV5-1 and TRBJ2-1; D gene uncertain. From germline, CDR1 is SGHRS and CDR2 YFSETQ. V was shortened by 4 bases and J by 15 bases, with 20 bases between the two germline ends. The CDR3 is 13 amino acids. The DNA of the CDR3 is TGCGCCAGCAGCCGCCACGAGGCCTTTACTTCGTTCTTC. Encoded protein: CASSRHEAFTSFF.

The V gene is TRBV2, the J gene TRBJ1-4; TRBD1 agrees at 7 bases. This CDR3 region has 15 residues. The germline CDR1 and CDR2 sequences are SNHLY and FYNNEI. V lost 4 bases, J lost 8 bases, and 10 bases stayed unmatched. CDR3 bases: TGTGCCAGCAGTGGACAGGGCACCGTACAGGAAAAACTGTTTTTT. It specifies CASSGQGTVQEKLFF.

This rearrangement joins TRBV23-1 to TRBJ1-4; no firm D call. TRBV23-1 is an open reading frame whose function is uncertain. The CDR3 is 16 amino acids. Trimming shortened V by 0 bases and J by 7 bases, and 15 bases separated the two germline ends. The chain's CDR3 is CASSQSNTGESEKLFF. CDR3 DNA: TGCGCCAGCAGTCAATCCAACACGGGAGAGAGTGAAAAACTGTTTTTT.

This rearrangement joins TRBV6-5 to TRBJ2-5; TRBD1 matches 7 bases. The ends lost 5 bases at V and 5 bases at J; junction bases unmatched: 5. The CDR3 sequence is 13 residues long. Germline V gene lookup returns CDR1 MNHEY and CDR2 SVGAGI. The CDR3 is CASSTGTVETQYF. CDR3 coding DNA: TGTGCCAGCAGTACCGGGACAGTGGAGACCCAGTACTTC.

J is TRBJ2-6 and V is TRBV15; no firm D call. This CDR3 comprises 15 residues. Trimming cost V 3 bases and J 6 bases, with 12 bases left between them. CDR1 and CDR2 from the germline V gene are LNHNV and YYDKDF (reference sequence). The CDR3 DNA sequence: TGTGCCACCAGCAGGCCTTCCTATGCGGCCAACGTCCTGACTTTC. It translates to CATSRPSYAANVLTF.